The next 24 T cell receptor beta chains were all read from a single sample in a study of cytomegalovirus exposure and HLA in healthy donors. Sequenced by immunoSEQ multiplex PCR; TCRdb stores in-frame clones only, minus some. The sample includes about 190,000 clones, roughly 88% of them seen just once. The sequenced sample consisted of PBMCs. The source of these receptors is a woman younger than 30 in good health and CMV-seronegative.

The rearrangement links TRBV18 to TRBJ2-7; 8 bases agree with TRBD1. CDR1 and CDR2 (germline): KGHSH, LQKENI. The CDR3 runs 13 residues. Trimming cost V 1 base and J 6 bases; bases outside gene matches: 2. The CDR3 sequence: CASSPQGTGEQYF. DNA for the CDR3: TGTGCCAGCTCACCACAGGGGACAGGCGAGCAGTACTTC.

This rearrangement joins TRBV9 to TRBJ2-3, with TRBD2 matching 7 bases. This CDR3 spans 16 amino acids. V shed 0 bases, J shed 2 bases, and the junction held 6 bases outside the gene matches. CDR1 and CDR2 from the germline V gene are SGDLS and YYNGEE. CDR3 amino acids: CASSVEAGRPTDTQYF. In DNA form, the CDR3 reads TGTGCCAGCAGCGTAGAAGCGGGACGTCCCACAGATACGCAGTATTTT. The whole variable domain, filled in from reference TRBV9 and TRBJ2-3, reads DSGVTQTPKHLITATGQRVTLRCSPRSGDLSVYWYQQSLDQGLQFLIQYYNGEERAKGNILERFSAQQFPDLHSELNLSSLELGDSALYFCASSVEAGRPTDTQYFGPGTRLTVL.

The J gene is TRBJ2-4, the V gene TRBV6-6; the D gene is possibly TRBD1 (6 bases). V was shortened by 0 bases and J by 8 bases, with 8 bases between the two germline ends. CDR3 length: 13 residues. In germline, CDR1 is MNHNY, CDR2 SVGAGI (reference sequence). CDR3 coding DNA: TGTGCCAGCAGTTACTCGTCAGGGGACATTCAGTACTTC. Its translation: CASSYSSGDIQYF.

The chain is built from TRBV19 and TRBJ1-2, with unresolved D. The ends were cut back, 7 bases at V and 6 bases at J, with 12 bases in the middle. Germline V gives CDR1 LNHDA, CDR2 SQIVND (reference sequence). CDR3 length equals 12 residues. CDR3 residues: CASMFGVDGYTF. Written as DNA, the CDR3 is TGTGCCAGTATGTTCGGGGTAGATGGCTACACCTTC. The full variable domain, rest sourced from reference TRBV19 and TRBJ1-2, is DGGITQSPKYLFRKEGQNVTLSCEQNLNHDAMYWYRQDPGQGLRLIYYSQIVNDFQKGDIAEGYSVSREKKESFPLTVTSAQKNPTAFYLCASMFGVDGYTFGSGTRLTVV.

The V and J genes are TRBV9 and TRBJ1-4, with 7 bases lining up with TRBD1. V was clipped by 2 bases and J by 2 bases; unmatched bases: 0. The CDR3 spans 14 residues. The germline V gene has CDR1 SGDLS and CDR2 YYNGEE. The CDR3 sequence is CASSVGQTNEKLFF. The CDR3 DNA is TGTGCCAGCAGCGTGGGACAGACTAATGAAAAACTGTTTTTT.

V usage is TRBV6-1 and J usage is TRBJ1-1; tentative D call: TRBD1 (6 bases). Trimming pared 2 bases from V and 11 bases from J, leaving 18 bases between. Germline V gene lookup returns CDR1 MNHNS and CDR2 SASEGT. The CDR3 consists of 14 residues. CDR3 sequence: CASSESSGQFSAFF. DNA for the CDR3: TGTGCCAGCAGTGAATCGTCCGGACAGTTCTCGGCTTTCTTT.

The chain carries TRBV11-3 and TRBJ2-1; 7 bases map to TRBD2. The CDR3 consists of 17 residues. Per the germline V gene, CDR1 is SGHNT and CDR2 is YENEEA. Trimming cost V 0 bases and J 2 bases; bases outside gene matches: 7. Here the CDR3 reads CASSLDYREVPYNEQFF. Written as DNA, the CDR3 is TGTGCCAGCAGCTTAGATTACCGGGAGGTCCCCTACAATGAGCAGTTCTTC.

This clone has a handful of counts. This chain links TRBV6-5 with TRBJ1-5; TRBD1 matches 7 bases. The CDR3 spans 13 residues. Per the germline V gene, CDR1 is MNHEY and CDR2 is SVGAGI. With 6 bases clipped from V and 6 bases from J, the junction kept 5 bases outside the gene matches. This CDR3 is CASRETGSQPQHF. CDR3 in DNA: TGTGCCAGCAGGGAGACAGGGTCTCAGCCCCAGCATTTT.

This chain connects TRBV5-4 to TRBJ1-2, with D possibly being TRBD1 (6 bases). The CDR3 loop spans 14 amino acids. Germline-derived CDR1 and CDR2 are SGHNT and YYREEE (reference sequence). Trimming stripped 3 bases from V and 8 bases from J, with 17 bases between. The CDR3 protein is CASSSTPLDRGYTF. The CDR3 nucleotides read TGTGCCAGCAGCTCAACACCCTTAGACAGGGGCTACACCTTC.

The gene calls are TRBV19 and TRBJ1-4; no definite D call. Germline V CDR1 and CDR2: LNHDA, SQIVND (reference sequence). V was shortened by 5 bases and J by 0 bases, with 10 bases between the two germline ends. This CDR3 spans 15 amino acids. DNA for the CDR3: TGTGCCAGTAGTCCATACATCACAACTAATGAAAAACTGTTTTTT. It is translated as CASSPYITTNEKLFF.

The chain combines TRBV9 with TRBJ1-5; no clear D. Trimming stripped 5 bases from V and 3 bases from J, with 18 bases between. CDR3 length equals 16 residues. CDR1 is SGDLS and CDR2 is YYNGEE in the germline V gene. CDR3 sequence reads: CASSARRFSYNQPQHF. CDR3 nucleotides: TGTGCCAGCAGTGCCCGTCGTTTCAGTTACAATCAGCCCCAGCATTTT. Drawing the rest from reference TRBV9 and TRBJ1-5, the complete variable domain is DSGVTQTPKHLITATGQRVTLRCSPRSGDLSVYWYQQSLDQGLQFLIQYYNGEERAKGNILERFSAQQFPDLHSELNLSSLELGDSALYFCASSARRFSYNQPQHFGDGTRLSIL.

Only one count was recorded for this clone. The rearrangement joins TRBV5-4 to TRBJ1-1; TRBD1 is a possible D gene (6 bases). Germline CDR1 is SGHNT and CDR2 is YYREEE (reference sequence). Trimming removed 5 bases from V and 2 bases from J, with 16 bases in between. CDR3 length: 15 residues. The CDR3 is CASRPWGGGNTEAFF. Written as DNA, the CDR3 is TGTGCCAGCAGGCCGTGGGGGGGCGGAAACACTGAAGCTTTCTTT.

This clone was observed a single time. V and J are TRBV2 and TRBJ2-2; D is perhaps TRBD1 (5 bases). CDR1 SNHLY and CDR2 FYNNEI come from the germline V gene. The CDR3 contains 14 residues. Trimming cost V 7 bases and J 2 bases, with 11 bases left between them. CDR3 coding DNA: TGTGCCAGCATTGCGACAGTCAACACCGGGGAGCTGTTTTTT. This encodes CASIATVNTGELFF.

The chain uses TRBV30 and TRBJ1-1; D call uncertain. The CDR3 spans 13 residues. V was pared by 4 bases and J by 0 bases, with 9 bases between. Per the germline V gene, CDR1 is GTSNPN and CDR2 is SVGIG (reference sequence). CDR3 coding DNA: TGTGCCTGGAAAAGTCAGTTGAACACTGAAGCTTTCTTT. It specifies CAWKSQLNTEAFF.

The genes are TRBV5-1 and TRBJ1-1; 8 nucleotides line up with TRBD1. V shed 4 bases and J 6 bases; nucleotides not matched to a gene: 11. Germline CDR1 and CDR2: SGHRS and YFSETQ. The CDR3 runs to 15 residues. CDR3 amino acids: CASSQLGQGQAEAFF. The DNA of the CDR3 is TGCGCCAGCAGCCAGTTAGGACAGGGTCAAGCTGAAGCTTTCTTT.

The gene calls are TRBV6-1 and TRBJ1-3; 8 bases line up with TRBD1. Trimming took 2 bases from V and 2 from J; bases not matched to a gene: 2. The CDR3 spans 15 residues. Germline-derived CDR1 and CDR2 are MNHNS and SASEGT. The CDR3 nucleotides are TGTGCCAGCAGTGAACTGACAGGGGCTGGAAACACCATATATTTT. Translation: CASSELTGAGNTIYF.

The chain is built from TRBV2 and TRBJ1-1, with 10 bases aligning to TRBD1. The germline V gene has CDR1 SNHLY and CDR2 FYNNEI. V shed 6 bases and J 3 bases; nucleotides not matched to a gene: 7. The CDR3 has 15 amino acids. The CDR3, as DNA: TGTGCCAGCAGGATGACAGGGGGCGCGTACACTGAAGCTTTCTTT. Amino acids: CASRMTGGAYTEAFF.

The V gene is TRBV27, the J gene TRBJ2-7; 7 nucleotides agree with TRBD2. The CDR3 loop spans 12 amino acids. Per germline, CDR1 MNHEY and CDR2 SMNVEV (reference sequence). J lost 3 bases, V lost 6 bases, and 2 bases had no gene match. This CDR3 is CASSWGGYEQYF. The CDR3 DNA reads TGTGCCAGCAGCTGGGGGGGCTACGAGCAGTACTTC.

The rearrangement links TRBV10-1 to TRBJ1-5; TRBD1 aligns across 9 bases. The CDR3 consists of 21 residues. Germline assignment: CDR1 WNHNN and CDR2 SYGVQD (reference sequence). The V gene end was trimmed by 11 bases and the J gene end by 4 bases; junction bases not matched to a gene: 30. CDR3 region: CAAIYCRNRGLFPQTNQPQHF. The DNA of the CDR3 is TGCGCCGCCATCTACTGCAGAAACAGGGGGCTGTTCCCTCAAACTAATCAGCCCCAGCATTTT.

In its sample, this clone was seen once. The chain links TRBV7-2 to TRBJ2-5; TRBD1 is a possible D gene (5 bases). The V end lost 4 bases, the J end lost 1 base, and 16 bases lay between the germline ends. Germline V lookup: CDR1 SGHTA, CDR2 FQGNSA. This CDR3 region has 16 residues. CDR3 sequence reads: CASSSTRLQGQETQYF. In nucleotides, the CDR3 is TGTGCCAGCAGCTCCACCCGGTTGCAGGGCCAAGAGACCCAGTACTTC.

The chain is built from TRBV6-1 and TRBJ1-2; weak D call: TRBD1 (6 bases). The CDR3 has 14 amino acids. V shed 5 bases and J shed 4 bases, with 14 bases lying between them. Germline-derived CDR1 and CDR2 are MNHNS and SASEGT. The CDR3 loop is CASSNDRRTYGYTF. For the CDR3, the DNA is TGTGCCAGCAGTAACGACAGGAGAACCTATGGCTACACCTTC.

The rearrangement links TRBV5-1 to TRBJ1-4; possible D gene TRBD1, 6 bases. The V and J ends lost 0 bases and 7 bases respectively, with 10 bases between them. The V gene's germline CDR1 is SGHRS and CDR2 YFSETQ. The CDR3 consists of 14 residues. CDR3 amino acids: CASSLGEGGEKLFF. The CDR3 region has the DNA TGCGCCAGCAGCTTGGGGGAAGGGGGTGAAAAACTGTTTTTT.

This chain joins TRBV7-2 and TRBJ2-7, with D tentatively TRBD2 (6 bases). CDR1 is SGHTA and CDR2 is FQGNSA in the germline V gene. V was shortened by 6 bases and J by 0 bases, with 9 bases between the two germline ends. This CDR3 has 13 amino acids. The CDR3 nucleotides read TGTGCCAGCAGTGGGGGGTTCTCCTACGAGCAGTACTTC. It translates to CASSGGFSYEQYF.

This clone was picked up a small number of times. This chain connects TRBV23-1 to TRBJ1-2; tentatively, D is TRBD1 (6 bases). TRBV23-1 is flagged as an ORF with uncertain function. The V end was cut by 3 bases, the J end by 6 bases, with 14 bases between. This CDR3 has 14 amino acids. CDR3 amino acids: CASSHNREGNGYTF. As DNA, the CDR3 is TGCGCCAGCAGTCACAACAGGGAAGGGAATGGCTACACCTTC.